This T cell receptor beta chain was recorded in a study of cytomegalovirus exposure and HLA in healthy donors. Overall study findings and caveats: Some TCR beta chains (about 180 of them) were listed as cytomegalovirus-associated.

With 60 Vbeta and 13 Jbeta primers, the PCR was carried out. Method: immunoSEQ multiplex PCR; TCRdb's copy keeps in-frame clones and lacks some. The sample holds more than 130,000 clones; about 80% are singletons and the top ten take around 4.5%. Of note for this clone: Its antigen is currently unknown.

Germline loops: CDR1 MNHEY, CDR2 SVGAGI. CDR3 length: 15 amino acids. Unmatched junction bases numbered 2, after V lost 7 bases and J lost 0 bases. The receptor's source is a man aged 35 to 55 in good health and CMV-seropositive. Sequenced input: PBMCs. This sequence joins TRBV6-5 and TRBJ2-2; TRBD2 matches 10 bases. In DNA form, the CDR3 reads TGTGCCAGCAAAGGGACTAGCGCGAACACCGGGGAGCTGTTTTTT. Translating gives CASKGTSANTGELFF.